These 8 T cell receptor beta chains were all obtained from the same sample, sequenced in a study of blood T cell repertoires in COVID-19. Assay used: immunoSEQ multiplex PCR; TCRdb lists only in-frame clones, some missing. The data contain a few hundred thousand clones, approximately 83% of them singletons. The source material was peripheral blood. The origin of the receptors is a woman aged 70-85 years with acute or convalescent COVID-19.

In the case of this clone: An end of the junction differs from the germline gene, which may be a read error. The chain is built from TRBV30 and TRBJ2-1, with a tentative D call TRBD2 (7 bases). This CDR3 has 11 residues. Germline CDR1 reads GTSNPN; CDR2 reads SVGIG (reference sequence). CDR3 nucleotides: TGTGCCGGGAGGGGGGGTCTTGAGCAGTTCTTC. Encoded protein: CAGRGGLEQFF.

The V call is TRBV14, the J call TRBJ1-1; weak D call: TRBD1 (5 bases). Per the germline V gene, CDR1 is SGHDN and CDR2 is FVKESK. The ends were cut back, 4 bases at V and 10 bases at J, with 13 bases in the middle. There are 12 residues in the CDR3. CDR3 sequence (DNA): TGTGCCAGCAGCCCTACCAGGGTCGGAGCTTTCTTT. It encodes CASSPTRVGAFF.

This clone was counted once. This chain joins TRBV28 and TRBJ1-3; 8 bases agree with TRBD1. The CDR3 extends over 15 amino acids. Germline V gene sequence: CDR1 MDHEN, CDR2 SYDVKM. J lost 0 bases, V lost 10 bases, and 8 bases had no gene match. CDR3 nucleotide sequence: TGTGCCACCGAGGACAGGGCTCTCTCTGGAAACACCATATATTTT. It translates to CATEDRALSGNTIYF.

This sequence joins TRBV3-1 (or the pseudogene TRBV3-2) and TRBJ2-1, with D possibly being TRBD2 (5 bases). V was trimmed by 1 base and J by 6 bases, leaving 10 bases between them. CDR1 and CDR2 from the germline V gene are LGHDT and YNNKEL (reference sequence). The CDR3 length is 14 residues. This CDR3 reads CASSQGERANEQFF. For the CDR3, the DNA is TGTGCCAGCAGCCAAGGTGAGAGGGCCAATGAGCAGTTCTTC.

The chain joins TRBV11-2 to TRBJ2-5; 9 bases match TRBD2. Germline CDR1 reads SGHAT; CDR2 reads FQNNGV. The V and J ends lost 5 bases and 5 bases, in that order; junction bases with no gene match: 12. The CDR3 runs 16 residues. In nucleotides, the CDR3 is TGTGCCAGCAGCGCACGACTAGCGGAATTAGGGGAGACCCAGTACTTC. This encodes CASSARLAELGETQYF.

The chain has TRBV5-4 and TRBJ2-7, with 8 nucleotides matching TRBD2. V lost 4 bases, J lost 0 bases, and 15 bases stayed unmatched. The germline V gene has CDR1 SGHNT and CDR2 YYREEE (reference sequence). The CDR3 sequence is 18 residues long. The chain's CDR3 is CASSRPRGAGVTSYEQYF. The CDR3 DNA reads as TGTGCCAGCAGCCGACCCCGGGGAGCGGGGGTGACCTCCTACGAGCAGTACTTC.

The rearrangement links TRBV10-1 to TRBJ2-1; tentatively, D is TRBD2 (7 bases). Germline values: CDR1 WNHNN, CDR2 SYGVQD (reference sequence). The CDR3 consists of 16 residues. V was pared by 3 bases and J by 1 base, with 13 bases between. Here the CDR3 DNA reads TGCGCCAGCAGTGATCGGGGGGCGGGGTCCTACAATGAGCAGTTCTTC. Translating gives CASSDRGAGSYNEQFF.

This clone turned up a few times. This chain uses TRBV7-9 with TRBJ1-2; 7 bases fit TRBD1. In germline, CDR1 is SEHNR, CDR2 FQNEAQ (reference sequence). The CDR3 is 15 amino acids. V shed 0 bases, J shed 7 bases, and the junction held 8 bases outside the gene matches. The CDR3 region has the DNA TGTGCCAGCAGCTTAGCGGGCAGGGGGAGCTTTGGCTACACCTTC. It is translated as CASSLAGRGSFGYTF.